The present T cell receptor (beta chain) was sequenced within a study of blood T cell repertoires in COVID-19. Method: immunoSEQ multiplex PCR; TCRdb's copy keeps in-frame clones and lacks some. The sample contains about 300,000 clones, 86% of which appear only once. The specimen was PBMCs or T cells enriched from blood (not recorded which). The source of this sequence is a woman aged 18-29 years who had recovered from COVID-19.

The CDR3 reads CASMFLAGSVAGELFF. The CDR3 nucleotides are TGCGCCAGCATGTTTTTGGCAGGGTCGGTCGCCGGGGAGCTGTTTTTT. The V call is TRBV5-1, the J call TRBJ2-2; TRBD1 might be the D (5 bases). V was pared by 6 bases and J by 6 bases, with 21 bases between. The germline V gene has CDR1 SGHRS and CDR2 YFSETQ. The CDR3 loop spans 16 amino acids. Combining the CDR3 with reference TRBV5-1 and TRBJ2-2 gives the whole variable domain KAGVTQTPRYLIKTRGQQVTLSCSPISGHRSVSWYQQTPGQGLQFLFEYFSETQRNKGNFPGRFSGRQFSNSRSEMNVSTLELGDSALYLCASMFLAGSVAGELFFGEGSRLTVL.